This T cell receptor (beta chain) was sequenced in a study of T cell changes during pregnancy in multiple sclerosis. CDR1 and CDR2 from the germline V gene are LNHDA and SQIVND (reference sequence). With 1 base removed from V and 0 bases from J, the gap between germline ends came to 16 bases. The CDR3 length is 19 residues. Assay: immunoSEQ multiplex PCR; the TCRdb copy retains only in-frame clones and omits some. The top ten hold 1.3% to 1.5% of the sample, which has 80,000 to 95,000 clones, 90% to 95% seen once. This TCR was recovered from a female donor in good health, enrolled as a control in a pregnancy study. Specimen: peripheral blood, collected in the third trimester of pregnancy. The chain recombines TRBV19 with TRBJ2-6; TRBD1 is a possible D gene (5 bases). The CDR3 sequence is CASSIALGRVGSGANVLTF. The CDR3, as DNA: TGTGCCAGTAGTATAGCTCTGGGGCGCGTGGGCTCTGGGGCCAACGTCCTGACTTTC.